This entry describes one T cell receptor beta chain. The PCR ran on 60 Vbeta and 13 Jbeta primers. TCRdb keeps only in-frame clones here, not all; method: immunoSEQ multiplex PCR. Here the sample spans approximately 200,000 clones, around 85% being singletons. These data originate in a study of cytomegalovirus exposure and HLA in healthy donors. The CDR3 spans 16 residues. The sequenced sample was PBMCs. This TCR came from a human donor in good health. The chain couples TRBV21-1 to TRBJ2-2; TRBD2, the table's D call, lacks a check against the DNA. TRBV21-1 corresponds to a pseudogene. DNA for the CDR3: TGTGCCAGCCGATACGCTCCGGCAGGGGAGGGAGGGGAGCTGTTTTTT. As protein: CASRYAPAGEGGELFF.